These 12 T cell receptor beta chains share one sample of origin, sequenced in a study of T cells in Graves' hyperthyroidism and ophthalmopathy. The investigators amplified TCR beta CDR3 regions from RNA transcripts. The HTBI primer set served for first-round RT-PCR of the TCR CDR3. TCRdb recomputed calls from the multiplex PCR reads with MiXCR, one row per CDR3 protein. Among about 680,000 distinct CDR3 sequences listed, about a third were seen once. The sequenced material came from blood. The source is a woman between 40 and 50 years old with Graves' hyperthyroidism.

This clonotype was detected many times. The chain has TRBV19 and TRBJ2-5, with 9 bases lining up with TRBD1. The V gene end was trimmed by 5 bases and the J gene end by 5 bases; junction bases not matched to a gene: 9. The CDR3 totals 15 residues. CDR1 is LNHDA and CDR2 is SQIVND in the germline V gene (reference sequence). The CDR3 region has the DNA TGTGCCAGTAGTGGATCCGGGACAGGGTGGGAGACCCAGTACTTC. As protein: CASSGSGTGWETQYF.

The chain carries TRBV20-1 and TRBJ1-5; 7 nucleotides align to TRBD1. There are 15 residues in the CDR3. Per the germline V gene, CDR1 is DFQATT and CDR2 is SNEGSKA (reference sequence). The V and J ends lost 3 bases and 3 bases, in that order; junction bases with no gene match: 8. The chain's CDR3 is CSARTGTAINQPQHF. As DNA, the CDR3 is TGCAGTGCTAGGACCGGGACAGCGATCAATCAGCCCCAGCATTTT.

This clonotype has just one count. This CDR3 fails to terminate in the conserved phenylalanine or tryptophan, so it likely reflects a read error. The V gene is TRBV6-7, the J gene TRBJ1-1; no definite D call. TRBV6-7 is designated an ORF whose function remains uncertain. V was shortened by 1 base and J by 7 bases, with 7 bases between the two germline ends. This CDR3 is 12 amino acids long. The CDR3 DNA follows: TGTGCCAGCAGTTACTTGTCGGATGAAGCTTTCCTT. Translated, it gives CASSYLSDEAFL.

This clonotype occurred many times. The chain employs TRBV9 and TRBJ1-1, with D perhaps matching TRBD1 (6 bases). This CDR3 is built from 14 residues. V lost 4 bases, J lost 3 bases, and 13 bases lay in between. Germline loops: CDR1 SGDLS, CDR2 YYNGEE. The CDR3 spells CASSIQGMDTEAFF. CDR3 bases: TGTGCCAGCAGCATACAGGGTATGGACACTGAAGCTTTCTTT.

This clonotype was seen only once. V and J are TRBV29-1 and TRBJ1-2, with D uncertain. V lost 6 bases and J 3 bases, leaving 17 bases between the germline ends. The CDR3 contains 14 residues. In germline, CDR1 is SQVTM, CDR2 ANQGSEA. CDR3 coding DNA: TGCAGCGTCGATCAGTGGGCAGACCACTATGGCTACACCTTC. Amino acids: CSVDQWADHYGYTF.

This clonotype showed up many times. This chain connects TRBV20-1 to TRBJ1-6; a weak D match, TRBD1 (5 bases). The germline CDR1 and CDR2 sequences are DFQATT and SNEGSKA (reference sequence). With 0 bases removed from V and 10 bases from J, the gap between germline ends came to 19 bases. This CDR3 has 16 amino acids. The CDR3 is CSARESRVAVWSPLHF. The CDR3 DNA is TGCAGTGCTAGAGAGAGCAGGGTCGCGGTGTGGTCACCCCTCCACTTT.

This clonotype came up many times. The genes are TRBV14 and TRBJ1-1; D unresolved. The V end lost 1 base, the J end lost 6 bases, and 9 bases lay between the germline ends. Germline V lookup: CDR1 SGHDN, CDR2 FVKESK. The CDR3 runs 13 residues. The chain's CDR3 is CASSQGYWAEAFF. The CDR3, as DNA: TGTGCCAGCAGCCAAGGGTATTGGGCTGAAGCTTTCTTT.

On this clonotype: A read error may produce the germline difference seen at one junction end. The V call is TRBV7-2, the J call TRBJ1-6, with TRBD1 matching 9 bases. The germline V gene encodes CDR1 SGHTA and CDR2 FQGNSA. The CDR3 has 16 amino acids. CDR3 residues: CASSPQQGQGGTPLHF. CDR3 DNA: TGCGCCAGCAGCCCCCAACAGGGACAGGGTGGGACACCCCTCCACTTT.

The chain has TRBV5-1 and TRBJ2-7; D not certain. The V and J ends lost 0 bases and 7 bases respectively, with 14 bases between them. CDR1 SGHRS and CDR2 YFSETQ come from the germline V gene. This CDR3 comprises 14 residues. CDR3 amino acids: CASSLEWTPVEQYF. CDR3 DNA sequence: TGCGCCAGCAGCTTGGAGTGGACGCCCGTTGAGCAGTACTTC.

This clonotype was detected a few times. The rearrangement joins TRBV7-2 to TRBJ1-1; no reliable D call. The CDR3 is 13 amino acids. V lost 6 bases, J lost 4 bases, and 12 bases lay in between. Germline CDR1 and CDR2: SGHTA and FQGNSA. The CDR3 DNA follows: TGTGCCAGCAGTTTAACGGGGTTCACTGAAGCTTTCTTT. Translated: CASSLTGFTEAFF.

This sequence joins TRBV12-3 or TRBV12-4 and TRBJ1-2; a weak D match, TRBD1 (5 bases). The CDR3 is 14 residues long. V was clipped by 4 bases and J by 2 bases, with 11 bases between them. CDR3 region: CASSYGRENYGYTF. For the CDR3, the DNA is TGTGCCAGCAGTTATGGCAGGGAAAACTATGGCTACACCTTC.

This clonotype occurred a few times. The chain couples TRBV7-2 to TRBJ2-7; no definite D call. The ends were cut back, 1 base at V and 5 bases at J, with 15 bases in the middle. CDR3 size: 15 residues. Germline CDR1 is SGHTA and CDR2 is FQGNSA. CDR3 region: CASSLVGRRSDEQYF. The CDR3 region has the DNA TGTGCCAGCAGCTTAGTGGGCCGCCGATCAGACGAGCAGTACTTC.